The entry that follows covers one TCR beta chain sequence. Its specific antigen is unknown. Per-base qualities were not stored, and no clone one base away is much larger. Samples from volunteer blood donors who had recovered from COVID-19 were contributed by a second Seattle source. Each collaborating institution followed its own protocols to collect whole blood in K2EDTA tubes. For TCRbeta analysis, collaborators shipped samples as frozen whole blood, isolated PBMCs, or DNA extracted from either of those sample types. The CDR3 numbers 12 residues from cysteine through phenylalanine. Only the CDR3 portion is preserved as DNA: 36 bases, with reading frame beginning at the first base. V and J lose 4 bases and 0 bases, and a span of 4 bases separates them. Reading the germline V gene gives CDR1 SQVTM and CDR2 ANQGSEA. TCRbeta CDR3 regions were amplified from genomic DNA using the immunoSEQ Assay, a bias-controlled multiplex PCR. In the source study's methods: The number of nucleated cells in each sample was estimated by amplification of reference gene primers within the assay. Sequence reads were collapsed and filtered to measure the absolute abundance of every unique TCRbeta CDR3 rearrangement. For each sample, productive Simpson clonality was calculated by taking the square root of Simpson's diversity index across productive rearrangements. Sourced from immuneACCESS, this table was stored by TCRdb with only in-frame sequences that have V and J called. A share of the clones is absent; for the studies checked, an unresolved V gene accounts for under half, and the remainder has no known explanation. V, J and clone size are taken as reported in that table, and D and trimming were inferred from the DNA itself. This sample holds 110,000 or so clones; approximately 90% were observed only once. 8% to 8.5% of the sample rests with the top ten.

The data belong to a study of blood T cell repertoires in COVID-19 (dated by TCRdb to the early 2020s). Describing the broader study: The collaborator samples originated in the United States, Italy and Spain and spanned the acute and convalescent phases of COVID-19. The material from the prospective study consisted of cDNA or gDNA derived from T cells, B-cell-depleted T cells, or PBMCs. Deeply sampled blood TCRbeta repertoires from subjects exposed to, actively infected with, or recovered from COVID-19 were included in the dataset. The repertoires were released in a freely available public database intended as a resource for research on the immune response to SARS-CoV-2. The samples were drawn from two sources: the first 160 participants of the ongoing ImmuneRACE study, and 1,200 or so subjects contributed by 6 global collaborators. A de-identified subject ID, COVID-19 status, age in years and sex were almost always included in the sample metadata. Where HLA class I and class II types were available, the types were taken from metadata supplied by the sample provider, not from assay-based typing.

General conclusions and limits of the study: The quantity of clinical and demographic metadata differed by source and by participant and was supplied without curation.

The sequence links TRBV29-1 to TRBJ1-5; the D gene lacks a confident call. Sequenced sample: peripheral blood. The clonotype was recovered from a woman aged 70-85 years who had recovered from COVID-19. For the CDR3, the sequence is CSVAGSNQPQHF. The nucleotide sequence reads TGCAGCGTTGCAGGTAGCAATCAGCCCCAGCATTTT.